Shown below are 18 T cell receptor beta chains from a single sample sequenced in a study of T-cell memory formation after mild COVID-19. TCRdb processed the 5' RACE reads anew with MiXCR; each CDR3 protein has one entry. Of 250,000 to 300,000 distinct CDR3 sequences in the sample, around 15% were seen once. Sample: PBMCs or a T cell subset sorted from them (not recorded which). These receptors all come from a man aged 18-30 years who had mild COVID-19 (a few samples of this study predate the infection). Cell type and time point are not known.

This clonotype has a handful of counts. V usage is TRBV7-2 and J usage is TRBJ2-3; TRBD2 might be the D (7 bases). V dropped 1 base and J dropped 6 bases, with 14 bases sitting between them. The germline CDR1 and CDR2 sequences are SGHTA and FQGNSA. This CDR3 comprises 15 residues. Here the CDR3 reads CASSLGRGAPDTQYF. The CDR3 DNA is TGTGCCAGCAGCTTAGGACGGGGGGCCCCCGATACGCAGTATTTT.

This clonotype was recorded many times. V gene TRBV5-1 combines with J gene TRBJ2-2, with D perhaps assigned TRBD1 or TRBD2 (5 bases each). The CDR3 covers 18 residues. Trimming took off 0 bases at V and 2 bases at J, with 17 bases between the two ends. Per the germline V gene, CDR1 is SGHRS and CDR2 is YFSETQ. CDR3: CASSLADMGRRNTGELFF. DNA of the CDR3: TGCGCCAGCAGCTTGGCCGATATGGGACGGAGAAACACCGGGGAGCTGTTTTTT.

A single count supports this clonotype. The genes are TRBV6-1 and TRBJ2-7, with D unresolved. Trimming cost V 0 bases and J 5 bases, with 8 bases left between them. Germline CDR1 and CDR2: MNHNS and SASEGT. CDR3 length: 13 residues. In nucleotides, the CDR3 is TGTGCCAGCAGTGAAGCCTTAGTCGACGAGCAGTACTTC. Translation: CASSEALVDEQYF.

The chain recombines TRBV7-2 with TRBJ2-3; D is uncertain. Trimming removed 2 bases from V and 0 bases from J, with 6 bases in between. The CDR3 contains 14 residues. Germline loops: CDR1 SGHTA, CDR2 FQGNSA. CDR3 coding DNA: TGTGCCAGCAGCTTAAGGCCGAGCACAGATACGCAGTATTTT. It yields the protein CASSLRPSTDTQYF.

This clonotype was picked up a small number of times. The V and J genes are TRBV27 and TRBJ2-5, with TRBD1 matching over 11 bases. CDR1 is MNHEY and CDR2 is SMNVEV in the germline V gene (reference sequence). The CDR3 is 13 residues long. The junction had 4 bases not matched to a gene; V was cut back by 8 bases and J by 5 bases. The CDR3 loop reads CASGQGARETQYF. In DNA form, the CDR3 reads TGTGCCAGCGGACAGGGGGCGCGGGAGACCCAGTACTTC.

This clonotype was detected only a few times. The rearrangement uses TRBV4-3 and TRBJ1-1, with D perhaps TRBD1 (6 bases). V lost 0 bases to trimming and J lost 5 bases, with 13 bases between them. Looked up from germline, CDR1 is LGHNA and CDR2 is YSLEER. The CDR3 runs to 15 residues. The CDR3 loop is CASSQDGGGRTEAFF. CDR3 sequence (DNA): TGCGCCAGCAGCCAAGATGGAGGGGGGCGTACTGAAGCTTTCTTT.

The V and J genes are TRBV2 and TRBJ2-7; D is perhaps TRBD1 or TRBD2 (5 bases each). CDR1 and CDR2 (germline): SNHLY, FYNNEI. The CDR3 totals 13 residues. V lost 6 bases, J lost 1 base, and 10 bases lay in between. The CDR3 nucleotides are TGTGCCAGCAGCGGGGACCCTTCCTACGAGCAGTACTTC. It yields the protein CASSGDPSYEQYF.

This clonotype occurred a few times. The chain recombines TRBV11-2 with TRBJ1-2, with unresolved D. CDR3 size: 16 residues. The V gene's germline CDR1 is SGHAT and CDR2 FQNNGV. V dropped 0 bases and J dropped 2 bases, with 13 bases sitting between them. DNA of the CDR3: TGTGCCAGCAGCTTAGATTACGATGGGCGGAACTATGGCTACACCTTC. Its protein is CASSLDYDGRNYGYTF.

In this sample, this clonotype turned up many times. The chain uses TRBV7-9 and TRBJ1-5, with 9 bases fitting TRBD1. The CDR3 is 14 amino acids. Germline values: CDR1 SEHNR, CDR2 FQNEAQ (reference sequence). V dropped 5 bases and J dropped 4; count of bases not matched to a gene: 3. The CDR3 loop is CASSQTGGNQPQHF. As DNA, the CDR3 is TGTGCCAGCAGCCAGACAGGGGGGAATCAGCCCCAGCATTTT.

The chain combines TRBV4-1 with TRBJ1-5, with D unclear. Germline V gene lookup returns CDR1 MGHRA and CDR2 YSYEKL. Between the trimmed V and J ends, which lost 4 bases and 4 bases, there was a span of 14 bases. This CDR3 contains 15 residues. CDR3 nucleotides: TGCGCCAGCAGCCCTAGGCAGGAATTGAATCAGCCCCAGCATTTT. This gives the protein CASSPRQELNQPQHF.

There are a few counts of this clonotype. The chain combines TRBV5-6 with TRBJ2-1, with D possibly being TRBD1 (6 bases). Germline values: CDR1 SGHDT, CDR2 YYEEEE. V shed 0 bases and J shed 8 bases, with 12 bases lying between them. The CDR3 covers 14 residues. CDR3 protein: CASSLGQGSDEQFF. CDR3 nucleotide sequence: TGTGCCAGCAGCTTGGGGCAGGGGTCCGATGAGCAGTTCTTC.

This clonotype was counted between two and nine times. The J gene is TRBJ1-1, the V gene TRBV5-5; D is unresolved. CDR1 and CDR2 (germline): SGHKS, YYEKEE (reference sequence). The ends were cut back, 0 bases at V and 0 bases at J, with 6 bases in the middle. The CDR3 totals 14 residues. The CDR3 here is CASSLEWVNTEAFF. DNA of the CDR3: TGTGCCAGCAGCTTGGAGTGGGTGAACACTGAAGCTTTCTTT.

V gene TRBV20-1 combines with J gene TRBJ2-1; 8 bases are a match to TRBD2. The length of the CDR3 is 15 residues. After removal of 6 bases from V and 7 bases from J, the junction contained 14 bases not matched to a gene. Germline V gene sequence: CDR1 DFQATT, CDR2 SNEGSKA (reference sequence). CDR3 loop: CSAEVTGGLRNEQFF. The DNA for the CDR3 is TGCAGTGCGGAAGTCACGGGGGGGCTGAGAAATGAGCAGTTCTTC.

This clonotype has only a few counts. The CDR3 protein is CASSGGPSYNEQFF. The CDR3 DNA follows: TGTGCCAGCTCCGGCGGGCCCTCCTACAATGAGCAGTTCTTC. The chain couples TRBV9 to TRBJ2-1, with D maybe TRBD2 (5 bases). Germline V gives CDR1 SGDLS, CDR2 YYNGEE. This CDR3 contains 14 residues. Trimming removed 7 bases from V and 0 bases from J, with 11 bases in between.

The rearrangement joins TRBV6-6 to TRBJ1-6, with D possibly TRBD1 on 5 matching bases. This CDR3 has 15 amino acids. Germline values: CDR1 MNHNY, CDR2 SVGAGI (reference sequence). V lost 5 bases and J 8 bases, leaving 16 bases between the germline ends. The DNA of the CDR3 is TGTGCCAGCAGTGATCCGGGAGAGGGGTATTCACCCCTCCACTTT. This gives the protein CASSDPGEGYSPLHF.

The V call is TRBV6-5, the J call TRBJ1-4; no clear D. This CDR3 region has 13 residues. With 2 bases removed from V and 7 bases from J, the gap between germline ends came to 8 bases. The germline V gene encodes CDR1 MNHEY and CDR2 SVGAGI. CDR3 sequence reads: CASSYGSGEKLFF. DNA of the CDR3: TGTGCCAGCAGTTACGGGTCGGGTGAAAAACTGTTTTTT.

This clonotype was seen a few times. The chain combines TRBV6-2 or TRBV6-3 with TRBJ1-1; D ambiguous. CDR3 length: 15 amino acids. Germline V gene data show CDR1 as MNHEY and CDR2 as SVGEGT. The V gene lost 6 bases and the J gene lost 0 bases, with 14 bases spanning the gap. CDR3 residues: CASRPHSGLNTEAFF. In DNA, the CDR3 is TGTGCCAGCAGACCCCACTCCGGCTTGAACACTGAAGCTTTCTTT.

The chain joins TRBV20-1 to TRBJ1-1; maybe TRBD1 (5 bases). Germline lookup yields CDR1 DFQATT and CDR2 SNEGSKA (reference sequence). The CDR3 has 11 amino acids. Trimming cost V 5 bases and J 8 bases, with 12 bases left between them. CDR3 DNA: TGCAGTGCTTTTGTCGGGACCGAAGCTTTCTTT. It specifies CSAFVGTEAFF.